Each of the 5 T cell receptor beta chains below was sequenced from the same sample in a study of CD8+ T cells in alopecia areata. Following extraction, RNA underwent reverse transcription to cDNA, which served as the sequencing template. Only in-frame clones appear in the TCRdb table, and some are missing; sequencing was by immunoSEQ multiplex PCR. The data show approximately 200,000 clones, 40% to 55% seen once. Described treatment: oral pan-JAK inhibitor, 5-10 mg twice daily. This material consisted of CD4+ T cells sorted from blood, taken at approximately week 36, from a patient treated with tofacitinib. These receptors all come from a human donor with alopecia areata.

V is TRBV7-8 and J is TRBJ2-1; no clear D gene. Trimming shortened V by 3 bases and J by 9 bases, and 6 bases separated the two germline ends. CDR3 length: 11 amino acids. CDR1 and CDR2 (germline): SGHVS, FQNEAQ. CDR3 residues: CASSFGSEQFF. CDR3 in DNA: TGTGCCAGCAGCTTTGGCAGTGAGCAGTTCTTC.

The chain is built from TRBV5-1 and TRBJ1-1, with a tentative D call TRBD1 (6 bases). This CDR3 has 13 residues. Germline V gives CDR1 SGHRS, CDR2 YFSETQ. V was trimmed by 7 bases and J by 1 base, leaving 11 bases between them. The CDR3 DNA reads as TGCGCCAGCGCTATAGGGGGGAACACTGAAGCTTTCTTT. This sequence encodes CASAIGGNTEAFF.

There are a few counts of this clone. This chain connects TRBV4-1 to TRBJ2-3; 10 bases line up with TRBD2. CDR3 length: 18 amino acids. Germline V CDR1 and CDR2: MGHRA, YSYEKL. With 0 bases clipped from V and 4 bases from J, the junction kept 10 bases outside the gene matches. This CDR3 is CASSQDPGSGRASDTQYF. The CDR3 DNA reads as TGCGCCAGCAGCCAAGATCCGGGCAGCGGGAGGGCGTCAGATACGCAGTATTTT.

This clone was observed a handful of times. The chain uses TRBV11-1 and TRBJ2-7, with TRBD2 identical over 8 bases. Germline values: CDR1 SGHAT, CDR2 FQDESV (reference sequence). V shed 4 bases, J shed 1 base, and the junction held 6 bases outside the gene matches. The CDR3 extends over 15 amino acids. The CDR3 loop reads CASSSFSGVSYEQYF. The DNA for the CDR3 is TGTGCCAGCAGCTCTTTTAGCGGGGTTTCCTACGAGCAGTACTTC.

This clone was recorded once. DNA of the CDR3: TGTGCCTGGCACCTTCCGGGACTAGCGTTATTAGGGGAGCTGTTTTTT. This encodes CAWHLPGLALLGELFF. The chain is built from TRBV30 and TRBJ2-2; 10 bases agree with TRBD2. Germline CDR1 GTSNPN, CDR2 SVGIG (reference sequence). Losses at the gene ends were 5 bases for V and 8 bases for J; bases not matched to a gene: 14. The CDR3 loop spans 16 amino acids.